The present entry profiles one T cell receptor (beta chain) with its context. Its antigen is not identified. A much larger clonotype is one base distant, so this may be a read error. This sample stems from a study of T-cell reconstitution after alpha-beta-depleted transplantation in children. Study conclusions and caveats: Alpha-beta T cells present about two months after transplant were reported to originate from several hundred expanded graft clones. Recipient T cells and thymic progenitors that survived gave rise to the high TCRbeta diversity observed at day 60 in some patients. Newly produced T cells mostly accounted for T-cell counts and diversity one year post-transplant.

Germline values: CDR1 DFQATT, CDR2 SNEGSKA (reference sequence). The CDR3 totals 15 residues. Construction of the TCRbeta library involved unique molecular identifiers. TCRdb independently ran MiXCR on the PCR reads; one entry per CDR3 protein. Of fewer than 350,000 distinct CDR3 sequences in the sample, about 9.9% are singletons; the top ten hold around 20%. The sequence derives from a male patient between 2 and 10 years old who had a stem cell transplant for chronic granulomatous disease, so the T cells may come from the graft donor. The chain carries TRBV20-1 and TRBJ2-3; 12 nucleotides align to TRBD2. Specimen: peripheral blood, collected 180 days after TCRalphabeta/CD19-depleted stem cell transplant. The CDR3 nucleotides read TGCAGTTCTAGAGATCCTAGCGGGAGGGTTGGGACGCAGTATTTT. Its protein is CSSRDPSGRVGTQYF.